This T cell receptor beta chain was obtained from a study of blood T cell repertoires in COVID-19. Study background: Nucleic acid was either cDNA or gDNA, and it came from T cells, B-cell-depleted T cells, or PBMCs.

Seattle cases were enrolled at active infection and followed longitudinally. In the authors' workflow: Scientists estimated how many nucleated cells there were by amplifying reference gene primers. Profiled with immunoSEQ multiplex PCR; TCRdb holds only in-frame clones, not every one. Clone size and V and J calls were adopted from that table, with D and trimming inferred from the DNA. The sample records roughly 250,000 clones, more than 85% being singletons. This CDR3 is built from 19 residues. Germline V gene sequence: CDR1 SNHLY, CDR2 FYNNEI. Trimming took 7 bases from V and 5 from J; bases not matched to a gene: 17.

The chain has TRBV2 and TRBJ2-1; 13 bases are a match to TRBD2. This receptor was identified in a young adult with COVID-19, enrolled during active disease. Specimen: peripheral blood. The CDR3 spells CASTTEKGTSGKVDNEQFF. As DNA, the CDR3 is TGTGCCAGCACTACCGAGAAAGGGACTAGCGGGAAGGTCGACAATGAGCAGTTCTTC.